These 18 T cell receptor beta chains were sequenced from one sample in a study of blood T cell repertoires in COVID-19. The repertoire was sequenced with immunoSEQ multiplex PCR; TCRdb's copy has only in-frame clones and lacks some. This table has about 160,000 clones, roughly 84% appearing once. Sequenced sample: peripheral blood. The receptors stem from a woman aged 50 to 60 with COVID-19, enrolled during active disease.

The V gene is TRBV11-3, the J gene TRBJ1-2; possibly TRBD1 for D (5 bases). Trimming cost V 3 bases and J 4 bases, with 12 bases left between them. Germline V gene data show CDR1 as SGHNT and CDR2 as YENEEA. CDR3 length: 14 residues. This CDR3 is CASSFRGTAYGYTF. The CDR3 DNA reads TGTGCCAGCAGCTTTCGCGGGACCGCCTATGGCTACACCTTC.

V is TRBV2 and J is TRBJ2-7; 10 bases fit TRBD1. CDR1 SNHLY and CDR2 FYNNEI come from the germline V gene. The CDR3 extends over 16 amino acids. Unmatched junction bases numbered 11, after V lost 4 bases and J lost 5 bases. The CDR3: CASSGQGAGWIHEQYF. Written as DNA, the CDR3 is TGTGCCAGCAGTGGACAGGGGGCGGGCTGGATCCACGAGCAGTACTTC.

V and J are TRBV5-4 and TRBJ1-4; TRBD1 is a possible D gene (6 bases). The V gene lost 1 base and the J gene lost 7 bases, with 11 bases spanning the gap. Germline values: CDR1 SGHNT, CDR2 YYREEE (reference sequence). This CDR3 is 14 amino acids long. This CDR3 reads CASSLQGGGEKLFF. CDR3 in DNA: TGTGCCAGCAGCTTGCAAGGGGGGGGTGAAAAACTGTTTTTT.

This clone turned up a few times. The CDR3, as DNA: TGCGCCAGCAGCCAAGATGAGGACAGGGGAGGGAAACTGTTTTTT. This codes for CASSQDEDRGGKLFF. The rearrangement links TRBV4-3 to TRBJ1-4, with 9 bases aligning to TRBD1. Germline trimming cut 0 bases from V and 11 bases from J; bases unmatched to any gene: 7. Germline CDR1 LGHNA, CDR2 YSLEER. The CDR3 covers 15 residues.

This sequence joins TRBV6-5 and TRBJ1-2; D is unresolved. Germline lookup yields CDR1 MNHEY and CDR2 SVGAGI. With 7 bases removed from V and 1 base from J, the gap between germline ends came to 10 bases. CDR3 length: 13 residues. The CDR3 DNA reads TGTGCCAGCACCTCCACTGGTAACTATGGCTACACCTTC. It yields the protein CASTSTGNYGYTF.

This clone was observed a single time. The chain has TRBV11-1 and TRBJ1-6; D ambiguous. The V gene lost 1 base and the J gene lost 0 bases, with 7 bases spanning the gap. CDR1 is SGHAT, CDR2 FQDESV, per germline (reference sequence). The CDR3 extends over 16 amino acids. The CDR3 DNA reads as TGTGCCAGCAGCTTAGGTCGGAGCTCCTATAATTCACCCCTCCACTTT. Translated: CASSLGRSSYNSPLHF.

The genes are TRBV18 and TRBJ1-5; 11 bases align to TRBD1. CDR1 is KGHSH and CDR2 is LQKENI in the germline V gene. V lost 6 bases to trimming and J lost 3 bases; unmatched junction nucleotides: 7. The CDR3 has 16 amino acids. The CDR3: CASSRTGGADNQPQHF. The CDR3 DNA follows: TGTGCCAGCTCCCGGACAGGGGGCGCAGACAATCAGCCCCAGCATTTT.

CDR3 residues: CSVARQGAFTEAFF. Here the CDR3 DNA reads TGCAGCGTTGCGCGACAGGGGGCATTCACTGAAGCTTTCTTT. V and J are TRBV29-1 and TRBJ1-1; 10 nucleotides agree with TRBD1. CDR3 length equals 14 residues. Looked up from germline, CDR1 is SQVTM and CDR2 is ANQGSEA. Trimming cost V 4 bases and J 4 bases; bases outside gene matches: 6.

The chain links TRBV28 to TRBJ2-7; D is undetermined. CDR1 MDHEN and CDR2 SYDVKM come from the germline V gene. Trimming left V 5 bases short and J 4 bases short, with 6 bases between. The CDR3 totals 11 residues. The CDR3 is CASSSRYEQYF. Here the CDR3 DNA reads TGTGCCAGCAGTAGTCGGTACGAGCAGTACTTC.

The chain combines TRBV27 with TRBJ1-2; D may be TRBD1 (5 bases). CDR3 length: 15 amino acids. Germline lookup yields CDR1 MNHEY and CDR2 SMNVEV (reference sequence). V lost 0 bases to trimming and J lost 4 bases, with 12 bases between them. The CDR3 region has the DNA TGTGCCAGCAGTTTATCCCCCCCGGGGGGCTATGGCTACACCTTC. Amino acids: CASSLSPPGGYGYTF.

This chain's CDR3 is CATSERTGLEQYF. The CDR3 region has the DNA TGTGCCACCAGTGAACGGACAGGGCTCGAGCAGTACTTC. The rearrangement uses TRBV24-1 and TRBJ2-7; TRBD1 aligns across 8 bases. Germline loops: CDR1 KGHDR, CDR2 SFDVKD. Trimming removed 4 bases from V and 6 bases from J; junction bases left unmatched: 4. This CDR3 region has 13 residues.

The chain combines TRBV2 with TRBJ1-6; possibly TRBD1 for D (5 bases). The CDR3 extends over 16 amino acids. With 5 bases removed from V and 7 bases from J, the gap between germline ends came to 18 bases. CDR1 and CDR2 (germline): SNHLY, FYNNEI. CDR3 loop: CASSQRWAGDNSPLHF. CDR3 DNA sequence: TGTGCCAGCAGTCAACGTTGGGCGGGGGACAATTCACCCCTCCACTTT.

The chain is built from TRBV5-1 and TRBJ2-1; 11 positions match TRBD2. CDR1 is SGHRS, CDR2 YFSETQ, per germline. The V gene end was trimmed by 0 bases and the J gene end by 7 bases; junction bases not matched to a gene: 3. CDR3 size: 15 residues. CDR3: CASSLGSSGGNEQFF. The CDR3 DNA follows: TGCGCCAGCAGCTTGGGTTCTAGCGGGGGGAATGAGCAGTTCTTC.

This chain uses TRBV2 with TRBJ2-1; a possible D gene is TRBD1 (5 bases). The CDR3 is made up of 12 amino acids. V shed 5 bases and J shed 8 bases, with 10 bases lying between them. CDR1 and CDR2 (germline): SNHLY, FYNNEI. The CDR3 DNA sequence: TGTGCCAGCAGTATTAGGGGCCATGAGCAGTTCTTC. This translates into CASSIRGHEQFF.

The CDR3 DNA sequence: TGTGCCAGCAGCCAAGATCCGGGACGGGGGAATGAAAAACTGTTTTTT. It translates to CASSQDPGRGNEKLFF. The V gene is TRBV4-2, the J gene TRBJ1-4, with D tentatively TRBD1 (5 bases). This CDR3 is 16 amino acids long. V was trimmed by 0 bases and J by 5 bases, leaving 13 bases between them. The V gene's germline CDR1 is LGHNA and CDR2 YNFKEQ.

As DNA, the CDR3 is TGTGCCAGCAGCTTAGCCCCCCAAGGGGGGACAGGCGAGCAGTACTTC. Protein sequence: CASSLAPQGGTGEQYF. The chain couples TRBV7-9 to TRBJ2-7; 8 bases fit TRBD1. V was pared by 0 bases and J by 6 bases, with 10 bases of the junction left unmatched. The V gene's germline CDR1 is SEHNR and CDR2 FQNEAQ (reference sequence). There are 16 residues in the CDR3.

This chain uses TRBV7-2 with TRBJ2-1, with 10 positions matching TRBD2. CDR3 size: 15 residues. Germline V gives CDR1 SGHTA, CDR2 FQGNSA. After removal of 8 bases from V and 8 bases from J, the junction contained 12 bases not matched to a gene. The CDR3 loop is CASASGGAKVHEQFF. The CDR3 DNA follows: TGTGCCAGCGCAAGCGGGGGGGCGAAGGTGCATGAGCAGTTCTTC.

V is TRBV24-1 and J is TRBJ1-3; D is undetermined. The germline V gene encodes CDR1 KGHDR and CDR2 SFDVKD. V lost 1 base and J 2 bases, leaving 20 bases between the germline ends. This CDR3 is built from 19 residues. CDR3 DNA sequence: TGTGCCACCAGTGATTTTAAGATGGGAGAGAAATTTCCTGGAAACACCATATATTTT. This gives the protein CATSDFKMGEKFPGNTIYF.